This T cell receptor beta chain stems from a study of cytomegalovirus exposure and HLA in healthy donors (dated by TCRdb to about 2017). About the investigation overall: According to an earlier analysis of 550 to 700 of the donors, roughly 180 million T cells yielded approximately 120 million unique TCR beta sequences and approximately 280 Gb of sequence data. Roughly 320 gigabases of sequencing data and 91 million or so unique TCR sequences made up an early release that covered under 750 HLA-typed donors. Of the 300 to 500 genotyped donors, more than 75% were placed in the genetic ancestry cluster associated with self-reported Caucasian donors. The study aimed to test whether cataloging public T cell receptors could reveal signatures of past pathogen exposure. The study profiled the T cell repertoires of approximately 700 subjects by immunosequencing and related them to cytomegalovirus serostatus. Besides the first cohort of 666 subjects, a separate validation cohort made up of 120 different subjects was used. High-throughput TCR immunosequencing, statistical association of individual TCRs with disease status, and machine learning were combined to predict cytomegalovirus infection status. A later analysis re-examined previously published TCR beta repertoires from about 670 donors and added high-resolution HLA genotyping to investigate patterns of TCR occurrence. In the later analysis, no new phenotypic data were used to find candidate immune exposures; instead, reliance was placed on TCR beta sequences and their occurrence across donors. An earlier analysis of about 600 of the donors used high-throughput TCR beta sequencing to judge whether each TCR beta V gene segment behaved as functional or pseudogenic. Donor age, sex, ethnicity and CMV serostatus were collected together with the repertoire data. Genome-wide SNP genotypes for about 65% of the 666 donors were used in a later genetic analysis, which treated that subset as a discovery cohort. Every discovery cohort repertoire had been produced on one sequencing platform. HLA typing included class I and class II loci at four-digit resolution. Typing coverage varied by locus: about 620-630 donors for A, B, C, DRB1 and DQB1; more than 500 for DQA1; around 610 for DPA1; 450 to 480 for DPB1. Four to six DR-DQ haplotypes were handled as single units for association and clustering because linkage in the cohort was strong. Among a few hundred genotyped donors of the cohort, an average of about 240,000 unique TCR beta nucleotide sequences were sequenced per donor, roughly a sixth of them non-productive. Results and caveats for the whole study, not just this receptor: In a later analysis, the rate of TCR association differed among HLA loci, with DRB1 alleles having the most associated TCRs and HLA-C alleles having the fewest. A further reported finding was that TCR beta sequences accurately predicted the HLA-A and HLA-B alleles for most subjects in the first cohort. According to a later analysis, parvovirus B19, influenza, CMV and Epstein-Barr virus appeared linked to several top co-occurrence clusters. The authors suggested that the approach could potentially be extended to other disease states and immunological phenotypes. CMV serostatus was the only immune exposure information available for the cohort. Because some donors lacked HLA typing at each locus, the association tests relied only on the typed subset. Correlated functional status among segregating V segments might be attributable to linkage disequilibrium, but an unknown experimental factor could not be ruled out. Because counts were too low, roughly 16 rarely observed V segments, including chromosome 9 orphons, were excluded from the earlier analysis of about 500 of the donors. Most TCR sequences were seen in very few donors, while some public TCRs were found in many individuals. A later analysis associated about 17,000 TCR beta sequences with specific HLA alleles at a false discovery rate of 0.05. The classifier was reported to diagnose cytomegalovirus status with high specificity and sensitivity in both the original and validation cohorts. Compared with equally common non-associated chains, HLA-associated TCR beta chains in a later analysis were more clonally expanded and had lower generation probabilities. A later genetic analysis reported fewer N-insertions in productive TCRs among donors in an Asian-associated ancestry cluster than the roughly 640-donor mean. In vitro tests confirmed that a few of the cytomegalovirus-associated TCR beta chains recognize cytomegalovirus antigens. Sequencing depth was assumed to be roughly uniform across donors in the presence/absence analyses, though that assumption may not hold. A cluster of highly shared sequence variants was judged likely to represent a technical artifact of the sequencing pipeline. An earlier analysis of some 590 of the donors showed that most TCR beta V segments appeared in productive rearrangements either about 87% or about 30% of the time, which broadly matched IMGT annotations. Some IMGT-functional V segments, including TRBV6-2 and TRBV6-3, could not be distinguished by the 87-base-pair reads and were therefore excluded. In this cohort, only TCR beta chains were sequenced, and detectable features were limited by the absence of alpha or paired-chain data. When HLA alleles, especially DR and DQ, strongly co-occurred, TCR associations were difficult to assign to individual alleles. The study gave a list of 150 to 200 TCR beta chains associated with cytomegalovirus. Most CMV-associated TCR beta chains appeared to be HLA-restricted in a later analysis, and the HLA associations seemed to be driven largely by CMV exposure. In a later genetic analysis, a missense DCLRE1C variant was associated with V-gene and J-gene trimming of TCR beta chains, and the association was replicated in an independent cohort.

V loses 1 base of germline sequence and J loses 2 bases, and the interval between the two ends is 8 bases. From cysteine to phenylalanine, the CDR3 is 14 amino acids long. The kept DNA is CDR3 alone, 42 bases in frame from the first base. Per the germline V gene (reference sequence), SEHNR is the CDR1 and FQNEAQ is the CDR2. The cohort consisted of 670 or so healthy bone marrow donors. Cohort members were all nominally healthy when sampled, although unrecorded immune exposures were likely present. The donor tested CMV seronegative and was one of the 352 seronegative cohort members. Every donor gave a peripheral blood sample, and the peripheral blood mononuclear cells from that sample were used for TCR beta sequencing. Genomic DNA extraction from the blood cell samples was performed with the Qiagen DNeasy Blood Extraction Kit. In regard to this clone: Its antigen is still unknown. Base qualities are not provided; no much larger clone lies one nucleotide away.

Libraries were made using the immunoSEQ multiplex PCR assay. For the multiplex PCR, a mixture combining 60 forward primers for TCR Vbeta segments and 13 reverse primers for TCR Jbeta segments was used. The CDR3 region of rearranged TCR beta genes was amplified from genomic DNA by a multiplex PCR assay. Amplified TCR beta libraries were sequenced as 87-base-pair reads on the Illumina HiSeq System. Per the authors' processing: Across the roughly 670 repertoires, a later analysis counted around 80 million unique TCR beta chains, 8.5 million to 12 million of which were shared by at least two donors. Raw reads were error-corrected and collapsed into unique sequences by a nearest-neighbor algorithm in which closely related sequences were merged to remove PCR and sequencing errors. CDR3 sequences were aligned to IMGT reference sequences to assign V, D and J gene segments. Each retained sequence needed at least a six-nucleotide match to both a V gene segment and a J gene segment. A rearrangement was called productive if the CDR3 had no stop codons and remained in frame with V and J, and every other rearrangement was called non-productive. CDR3 was defined by IMGT convention, running from the second conserved V-encoded cysteine to the conserved J-encoded phenylalanine. In an earlier analysis of more than 550 of the donors, sequences lacking an unambiguous match to a single V gene segment were excluded. In an earlier analysis of some 590 of the donors, V segments were called functional above 56.7% productive rearrangements and were called segregating when the between-donor standard deviation exceeded 5%. A statistical classification framework was developed to diagnose cytomegalovirus status using the catalog of TCR beta chain sequences. In a later analysis, TCR nucleotide sequences were compared against IMGT/GENE-DB human TR gene sequences so that V and J genes could be assigned. The TCRdist pipeline was used in a later analysis to assign CDR3 sequences and most-parsimonious VDJ recombination scenarios. In a later analysis, each TCR beta chain was defined by its CDR3 amino acid sequence together with its V-gene family, and reads lacking a unique V-gene family were excluded. To address suspected cross-contamination and a sequencing artifact, a later analysis removed approximately 600 highly shared, low-generation-probability nucleotide sequences. A later analysis calculated a clonal expansion index for each public chain from normalized within-repertoire ranks of inferred template counts. In a later analysis, generation probabilities were computed using a VDJ recombination model fitted to out-of-frame rearrangements, and the results were checked against IGoR. In a later analysis, TCR-TCR, TCR-HLA and TCR-CMV co-occurrence was scored with hypergeometric tests, and a repertoire-size bias correction was applied to TCR pairs. A later analysis estimated false discovery rates by permuting HLA or CMV assignments 20 times. In a later analysis, co-occurring TCRs were grouped with DBSCAN, and TCRdist sequence similarity was added when clustering was performed within HLA-allele-positive subsets. For co-occurrence clustering, repertoires with fewer than 30,000 or more than 120,000 public chains were excluded, along with five repertoires with anomalous nucleotide sharing. TCRdb took over this immuneACCESS table, retaining in-frame rearrangements with V and J assigned. Such tables are incomplete; in checked studies, under half of the missing clones stem from an unresolved V gene, and the remainder is unexplained. The V and J calls and the clone size are those of that table, but D and trimming were determined from the DNA. A total of some 190,000 clones appear in this sample, 70% to 80% of them only once. Around 1.5% of the sample is in the top ten clones.

Material: PBMCs. This TCR was recovered from a man between 18 and 35 years old in good health and CMV-seronegative. The chain was built from TRBV7-9 and TRBJ1-2; 5 matching bases give a weak D call of TRBD1. The CDR3: CASSLEDKNYGYTF. The DNA sequence reads TGTGCCAGCAGCTTAGAGGACAAGAACTATGGCTACACCTTC.